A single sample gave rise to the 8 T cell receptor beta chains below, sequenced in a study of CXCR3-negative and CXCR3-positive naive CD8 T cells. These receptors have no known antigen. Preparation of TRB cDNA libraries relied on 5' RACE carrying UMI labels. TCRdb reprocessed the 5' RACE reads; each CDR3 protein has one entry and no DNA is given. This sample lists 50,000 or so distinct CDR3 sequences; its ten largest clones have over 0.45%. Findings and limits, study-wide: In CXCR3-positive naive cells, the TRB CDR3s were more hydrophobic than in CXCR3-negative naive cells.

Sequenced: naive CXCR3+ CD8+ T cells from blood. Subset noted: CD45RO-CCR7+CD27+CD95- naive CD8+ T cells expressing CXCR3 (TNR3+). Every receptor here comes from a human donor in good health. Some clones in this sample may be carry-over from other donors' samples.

CDR3 sequence: CASSEGPFGTGIYEQHF. V usage is TRBV2 and J usage is TRBJ2-7; the TCRdb call, TRBD1, lacks DNA for checking. Germline V gene lookup returns CDR1 SNHLY and CDR2 FYNNEI. The CDR3 runs to 17 residues.

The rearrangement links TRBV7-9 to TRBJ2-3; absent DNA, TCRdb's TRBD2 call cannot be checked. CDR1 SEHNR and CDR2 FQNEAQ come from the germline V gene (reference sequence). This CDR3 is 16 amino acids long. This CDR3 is CASSLAGGGTADTQYF.

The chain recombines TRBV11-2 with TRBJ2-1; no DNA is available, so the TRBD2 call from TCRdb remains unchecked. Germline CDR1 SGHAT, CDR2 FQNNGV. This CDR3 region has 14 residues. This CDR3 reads CASSFRASLWEQFF.

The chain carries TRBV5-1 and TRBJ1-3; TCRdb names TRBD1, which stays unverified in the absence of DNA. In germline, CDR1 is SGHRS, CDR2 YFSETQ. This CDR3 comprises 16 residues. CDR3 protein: CASSPTASSGGNTIYF.

CDR3 protein: CATSRDLGQDTSGQYF. The chain carries TRBV15 and TRBJ2-7; TCRdb's assignment of TRBD1 cannot be checked, as there is no DNA. The germline V gene encodes CDR1 LNHNV and CDR2 YYDKDF (reference sequence). This CDR3 region has 16 residues.

The CDR3 loop is CSVGSGLGYEQYF. V gene TRBV29-1 combines with J gene TRBJ2-7. CDR1 and CDR2 (germline): SQVTM, ANQGSEA. This CDR3 spans 13 amino acids.

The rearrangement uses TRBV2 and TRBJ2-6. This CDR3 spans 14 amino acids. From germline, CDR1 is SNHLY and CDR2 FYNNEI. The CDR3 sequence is CASSVGSGANVLTF.

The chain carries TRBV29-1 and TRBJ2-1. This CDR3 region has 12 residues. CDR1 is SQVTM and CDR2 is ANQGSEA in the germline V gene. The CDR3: CSVENYLREQFF.